This T cell receptor beta chain was recovered during a study of siplizumab effects on memory and regulatory T cells. The study, taken as a whole, reports: No more than a minor fraction of alloreactive clones could be traced back to unstimulated subsets. A naive or memory phenotype could not be assigned to roughly 75-97% of the proliferating CD4+ or CD8+ clones. Relative to controls at roughly 28%, mappable alloreactive CD4+ clones exhibited a mean Treg-derived proportion of less than 70% with siplizumab.

Produced via immunoSEQ multiplex PCR; TCRdb's table is partial and in-frame only. The data show 100,000 to 120,000 clones, with about nine tenths seen just once and 1% to 1.5% held by the top ten. The CDR3 extends over 10 amino acids. Only a few counts were recorded for this clone. Its antigen is undetermined. The V and J genes are TRBV21-1 and TRBJ2-7. TRBV21-1 is labeled a pseudogene. Material for sequencing was CD4+ T cells sorted from blood. The TCR originated in a human donor in good health. This CDR3 is CASSNYEQYF. The CDR3 DNA reads as TGTGCCAGCAGCAACTACGAGCAGTACTTC.